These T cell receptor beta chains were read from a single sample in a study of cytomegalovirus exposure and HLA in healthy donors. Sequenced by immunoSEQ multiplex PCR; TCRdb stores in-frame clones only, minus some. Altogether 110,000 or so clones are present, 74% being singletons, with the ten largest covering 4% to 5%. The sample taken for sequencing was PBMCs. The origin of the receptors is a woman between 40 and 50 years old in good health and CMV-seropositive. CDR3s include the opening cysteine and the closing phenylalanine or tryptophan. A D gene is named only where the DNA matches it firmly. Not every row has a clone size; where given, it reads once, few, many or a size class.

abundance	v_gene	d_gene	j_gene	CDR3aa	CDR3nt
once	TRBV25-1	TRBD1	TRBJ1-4	CASSEGRRGPDSEKLFF	TGTGCCAGCAGTGAAGGGAGGAGGGGGCCTGATAGTGAAAAACTGTTTTTT
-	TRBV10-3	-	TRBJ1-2	CAISEGVRGYTF	TGTGCCATCAGTGAAGGGGTCCGGGGCTACACCTTC
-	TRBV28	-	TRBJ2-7	CASSSLLQYF	TGTGCCAGCAGTTCCCTCTTGCAGTACTTC
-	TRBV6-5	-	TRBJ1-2	CAYLPGQPGKGYTF	TGTGCCTACCTCCCCGGACAGCCAGGGAAGGGCTACACCTTC
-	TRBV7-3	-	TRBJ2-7	CASSLSNIYERYF	TGTGCCAGCAGCTTAAGCAACATCTACGAGCGGTACTTC
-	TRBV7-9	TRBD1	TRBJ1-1	CATDRGGTEAFF	TGTGCCACCGACAGGGGTGGGACTGAAGCTTTCTTT
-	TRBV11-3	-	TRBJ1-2	CASSLHRQSNYGYTF	TGTGCCAGCAGCTTACACCGACAGTCTAACTATGGCTACACCTTC
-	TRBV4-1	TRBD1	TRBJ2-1	CASSQFSPGQGYNEQFF	TGCGCCAGCAGCCAATTCAGTCCGGGACAGGGATACAATGAGCAGTTCTTC
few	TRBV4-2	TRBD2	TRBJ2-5	CASSDRLAGEETQYF	TGTGCCAGCAGCGACCGACTAGCGGGGGAAGAGACCCAGTACTTC
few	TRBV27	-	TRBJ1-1	CASSLSVPAKAFF	TGTGCCAGCAGTTTAAGTGTGCCAGCGAAAGCTTTCTTT
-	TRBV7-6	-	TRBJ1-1	CASSLEREGWPEAFF	TGTGCCAGCAGCTTAGAACGGGAAGGGTGGCCTGAAGCTTTCTTT
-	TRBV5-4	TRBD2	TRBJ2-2	CASTSAGGTGELFF	TGTGCCAGCACCTCGGCGGGGGGCACCGGGGAGCTGTTTTTT
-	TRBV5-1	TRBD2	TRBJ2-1	CASSLGTSGYNEQFF	TGCGCCAGCAGCTTGGGGACTAGCGGCTACAATGAGCAGTTCTTC
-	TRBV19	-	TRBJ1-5	CASSIWPPSNQPQHF	TGTGCCAGTAGTATTTGGCCTCCTAGCAATCAGCCCCAGCATTTT
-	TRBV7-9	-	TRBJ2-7	CASSSPQGGGAAYEQYF	TGTGCCAGCAGCTCACCCCAGGGGGGCGGGGCGGCCTACGAGCAGTACTTC
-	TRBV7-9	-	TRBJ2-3	CSSSLSTDTQYF	TGTTCCAGCAGCCTCTCGACAGATACGCAGTATTTT
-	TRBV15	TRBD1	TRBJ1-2	CATSSSGGQGVANYGYTF	TGTGCCACCAGCAGTTCAGGAGGACAGGGGGTAGCTAACTATGGCTACACCTTC
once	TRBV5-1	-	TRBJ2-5	CASSLSSLADQETQYF	TGCGCCAGCAGCTTATCCTCTCTTGCGGACCAAGAGACCCAGTACTTC
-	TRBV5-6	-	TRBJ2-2	CASSLTGWYTGELFF	TGTGCCAGCAGCTTAACGGGTTGGTACACCGGGGAGCTGTTTTTT
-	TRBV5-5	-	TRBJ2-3	CASSKTESSTDTQYF	TGTGCCAGCAGCAAGACAGAGTCTAGCACAGATACGCAGTATTTT
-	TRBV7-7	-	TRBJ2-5	CASSFRLAPQETQYF	TGTGCTAGCAGCTTCCGGCTAGCGCCACAAGAGACCCAGTACTTC
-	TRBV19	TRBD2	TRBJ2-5	CASNTRQGLAGGETQYF	TGTGCCAGTAATACGCGACAAGGACTAGCGGGAGGGGAGACCCAGTACTTC
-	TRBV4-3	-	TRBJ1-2	CASSQERGARGYTF	TGCGCCAGCAGCCAAGAACGGGGGGCGCGTGGCTACACCTTC
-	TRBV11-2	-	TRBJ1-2	CASSSINVAYGYTF	TGTGCCAGCAGCTCAATAAACGTGGCCTATGGCTACACCTTC
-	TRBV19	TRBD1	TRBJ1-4	CASSSDRGVGEKLFF	TGTGCCAGTAGTTCGGACAGGGGGGTTGGTGAAAAACTGTTTTTT
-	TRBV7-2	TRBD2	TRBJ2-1	CASSLRGAHRYNEQFF	TGTGCCAGCAGCCTGCGGGGGGCCCATCGGTACAATGAGCAGTTCTTC
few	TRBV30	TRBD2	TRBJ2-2	CACNGLAGNSGELFF	TGTGCCTGTAACGGACTAGCGGGGAATTCCGGGGAGCTGTTTTTT